The sequence of this TCR beta chain was determined in a study of CD8 T cells in Susac syndrome. Findings and limits, study-wide: Individuals included in the TCR sequencing and HLA analysis were acknowledged by the study to be relatively few in number.

A note on this clonotype: Its antigen remains unidentified.

The CDR3 is 13 residues long. The V and J ends lost 6 bases and 4 bases, in that order; junction bases with no gene match: 6. The germline CDR1 and CDR2 sequences are MNHEY and SVGAGI. TEMRA cells were FACS-enriched, with CD8+ and CD4+ T cells isolated negatively. RNA totalling roughly 0.45 to 1 ug underwent reverse transcription with random hexamers. TCRdb fed the immunoSEQ multiplex PCR reads into MiXCR, producing one record per CDR3 protein. The sample includes over 100,000 distinct CDR3 sequences, about 93% of them seen just once. The origin of this receptor is a human donor with Susac syndrome. The rearrangement uses TRBV6-5 and TRBJ2-7, with TRBD1 identical over 7 bases. The specimen sequenced was CD8+ T cells from PBMCs. CDR3 amino acids: CASSPDRQYEQYF. In DNA form, the CDR3 reads TGTGCCAGCAGCCCGGACAGGCAATACGAGCAGTACTTC.